This entry is about one T cell receptor beta chain. Vbeta (60) and Jbeta (13) primers were used in the PCR. The table came from immunoSEQ multiplex PCR; TCRdb's copy has only in-frame clones and leaves some out. The sample holds 200,000 to 250,000 clones, over 65% seen once. This sample was taken from a study of cytomegalovirus exposure and HLA in healthy donors. Likely unrecorded immune exposures existed in these nominally healthy donors. The sequence was obtained from a man aged 18 to 29 in good health and CMV-seronegative. Sequences were obtained from PBMCs.

In nucleotides, the CDR3 is TGTGCCAGCAGTTATAGCGTCTCCTACGAGCAGTACTTC. This sequence encodes CASSYSVSYEQYF. The chain combines TRBV11-1 with TRBJ2-7, with D possibly matching TRBD2 (5 bases). Trimming removed 6 bases from V and 0 bases from J, with 9 bases in between. CDR3 size: 13 residues. Germline CDR1 is SGHAT and CDR2 is FQDESV (reference sequence).